These T cell receptor beta chains were read from a single sample in a study of blood T cells in healthy people across ages. TCRdb re-called the 5' RACE reads through MiXCR, storing one row per CDR3 protein. The table lists about 680,000 distinct CDR3 sequences, approximately 50% of them singletons. Source material: blood. Receptor source: a woman aged 55-70 years in good health. The CDR3 runs from the conserved cysteine through the conserved F or W. A D gene is named only where the DNA matches it firmly. The size entry is marked missing in some rows and otherwise reads once, few, many or a size class.

D	J	size	V	DNA	CDR3
TRBD1	TRBJ2-5	.	TRBV29-1	TGCAGCGTTGATCACAGGGGGCATGGGACCCAGTACTTC	CSVDHRGHGTQYF
.	TRBJ1-2	few	TRBV4-2	TGTGCCAGCAGCAAGGTGACGGGGTCGGGCTATGAAGGCTACACCTTC	CASSKVTGSGYEGYTF
.	TRBJ2-5	.	TRBV12-3/TRBV12-4	TGTGCCAGCAGTTCAAATCTCCAGGGGCGGGAGACCCAGTACTTC	CASSSNLQGRETQYF
.	TRBJ1-2	.	TRBV2	TGTGCCAGCAGTGAAAGCAGGGAAGATGGCTACACCTTC	CASSESREDGYTF
.	TRBJ2-1	.	TRBV6-2/TRBV6-3	TGTGCCAGCAGTCCCTTCGACCGGTCATCCTACAATGAGCAGTTCTTC	CASSPFDRSSYNEQFF
.	TRBJ2-1	.	TRBV28	TGTGCCAGCAGTTTACGGGCCCGCTCCTACAATGAGCAGTTCTTC	CASSLRARSYNEQFF
.	TRBJ2-7	few	TRBV28	TGTGCCAGCAGTTTGGGGCAGGGAATCTACTACGAGCAGTACTTC	CASSLGQGIYYEQYF
TRBD2	TRBJ2-7	.	TRBV20-1	TGCAGTGCTAGGTGGCTAGCGGATACCTACGAGCAGTACTTC	CSARWLADTYEQYF
.	TRBJ2-7	.	TRBV15	TGTGCCACCAGCAGGACGCACGAGCAGTACTTC	CATSRTHEQYF
.	TRBJ2-7	few	TRBV7-9	TGTGCCAGCAGCCTCGGGATGTTATACGAGCAGTACTTC	CASSLGMLYEQYF
.	TRBJ2-3	few	TRBV29-1	TGCAGCGTTCCTGCGAGAACCCGCACAGATACGCAGTATTTT	CSVPARTRTDTQYF
TRBD2	TRBJ2-3	few	TRBV7-2	TGTGCCAGCAGCTTAGTAGCGGGCCGCACAGATACGCAGTATTTT	CASSLVAGRTDTQYF
.	TRBJ1-4	.	TRBV20-1	TGCAGTGCTATGGGGGAAAAACTGTTTTTT	CSAMGEKLFF
.	TRBJ2-6	.	TRBV5-1	TGCGCCAGCAGCTCCCCAGGGGCGCTGGGGGCCAACGTCCTGACTTTC	CASSSPGALGANVLTF
.	TRBJ2-5	.	TRBV6-1	TGTGCCAGCAGTGAAGAAGATATTTCGGCGGAGACCCAGTACTTC	CASSEEDISAETQYF
.	TRBJ2-1	once	TRBV4-3	TGCGCCAGCAGCCAAGATCTGTCGGCAGGGGTAGGGTCCGATGAGCAGTTCTTC	CASSQDLSAGVGSDEQFF
.	TRBJ2-5	few	TRBV28	TGTGCCAGCATGGAGGGGGGAGAAGAGACCCAGTACTTC	CASMEGGEETQYF
.	TRBJ2-7	few	TRBV5-1	TGCGCCAGCAGCGTGGGACGGAACTACGAGCAGTACTTC	CASSVGRNYEQYF
.	TRBJ2-7	.	TRBV29-1	TGCAGCGTTGGGACTCTTAATTCCTACGAGCAGTACTTC	CSVGTLNSYEQYF
TRBD1	TRBJ1-4	.	TRBV28	TGTGCCAGCAGTACATCCGGGACAGGGGACGAAAAACTGTTTTTT	CASSTSGTGDEKLFF
TRBD1	TRBJ2-5	few	TRBV6-1	TGTGCCAGCAGTGACTGGACAGGGGCCGGGACCCAGTACTTC	CASSDWTGAGTQYF
.	TRBJ2-6	few	TRBV5-6	TGTGCCAGCAGCCCCGGAGGACGTCACTCTGGGGCCAACGTCCTGACTTTC	CASSPGGRHSGANVLTF
TRBD2	TRBJ2-5	once	TRBV6-6	TGTGCCAGCAGTTACAGCGGGGAGGAGCAGTACTTC	CASSYSGEEQYF
.	TRBJ2-7	.	TRBV28	TGTGCCAGCCAAGCGGGGACAGTCACCTACGAGCAGTACTTC	CASQAGTVTYEQYF
.	TRBJ2-5	.	TRBV2	TGTGCCAGCAAGCACCAAGAGACCCAGTACTTC	CASKHQETQYF
TRBD2	TRBJ2-1	few	TRBV7-9	TGTGCCAGCAGCTTAGTGTGGACTAGCGAGCATACATACAATGAGCAGTTCTTC	CASSLVWTSEHTYNEQFF
.	TRBJ1-2	once	TRBV9	TGTGCCAGCGGGGGGGCTGGTGACTATGGCTACACCTTC	CASGGAGDYGYTF
TRBD2	TRBJ2-3	.	TRBV18	TGTGCCAGCTCACGGTCGACTAGCGGGAGGGCGCTTGATACGCAGTATTTT	CASSRSTSGRALDTQYF
TRBD2	TRBJ2-7	few	TRBV30	TGTGCCTGGACTCTAGCGGACTCCTACGAGCAGTACTTC	CAWTLADSYEQYF
TRBD1	TRBJ2-1	.	TRBV7-3	TGTGCCAGCAGCATAACAGGGGCTCGCAATGAGCAGTTCTTC	CASSITGARNEQFF
.	TRBJ1-2	.	TRBV9	TGTGCCAGCAGCGTAGTCCCGCAGGCACCCTCATCAAATGGCTACACCTTC	CASSVVPQAPSSNGYTF
TRBD2	TRBJ2-3	few	TRBV27	TGTGCCAGCAGTCCCGACCAGGGACTAGCGGGAGGATCGCAGTATTTT	CASSPDQGLAGGSQYF
TRBD2	TRBJ2-2	.	TRBV6-2/TRBV6-3	TGTGCCAGCAGCCAGGGACTAGCGGGAGTGAACACCGGGGAGCTGTTTTTT	CASSQGLAGVNTGELFF
TRBD2	TRBJ2-1	.	TRBV13	TGTGCCAGCAGTTATAAATCCGGGACTAGCGGGAGGAATGAGCAGTTCTTC	CASSYKSGTSGRNEQFF
.	TRBJ1-1	.	TRBV7-9	TGTGCCAGCAGCTTAGCTCGGAGTGAAGCTTTCTTT	CASSLARSEAFF
TRBD1	TRBJ2-5	.	TRBV5-1	TGCGCCAGCAGCTCGACAGGGTTTACCCAAGAGACCCAGTACTTC	CASSSTGFTQETQYF
.	TRBJ2-7	.	TRBV5-6	TGTGCCAGCAGCCCCTCTCCCGGGGGCTCCCGCTACGAGCAGTACTTC	CASSPSPGGSRYEQYF
.	TRBJ2-5	few	TRBV2	TGTGCCAGCAGTGTGGGGGGAACCCAAGAGACCCAGTACTTC	CASSVGGTQETQYF
.	TRBJ2-5	.	TRBV20-1	TGCAGTGCTAGAGATCCACGCGTGGGAGAGACCCAGTACTTC	CSARDPRVGETQYF
.	TRBJ2-1	.	TRBV27	TGTGCCAGCAGTACCCGGATGAGGAATGAGCAGTTCTTC	CASSTRMRNEQFF
.	TRBJ2-1	few	TRBV29-1	TGCAGCGTTGAACGGGGTTACAATGAGCAGTTCTTC	CSVERGYNEQFF
TRBD1	TRBJ1-2	few	TRBV3-1	TGTGCCAGCAGCCGCCTCCCCGGGACAGAGGGTGGCTACACCTTC	CASSRLPGTEGGYTF
.	TRBJ2-7	.	TRBV9	TGTGCCAGCAGCCCTGTTGTCGGGTACGAGCAGTACTTC	CASSPVVGYEQYF
.	TRBJ2-5	.	TRBV5-1	TGCGCCAGCAGCCGGGACTGGGGAGAGACCCAGTACTTC	CASSRDWGETQYF
TRBD1	TRBJ2-7	once	TRBV20-1	TGCAGTGCGAAAGGGACAGTTAACTCCTACGAGCAGTACTTC	CSAKGTVNSYEQYF
TRBD2	TRBJ2-1	.	TRBV30	TGTGCCGGCCTTGGGGGAGGGCCGGGGCAGTTCTTC	CAGLGGGPGQFF